Presented here are 4 T cell receptor beta chains from one specimen sequenced in a study of regulatory T cells in long-lasting Graves disease. iRepertoire HTBI primers and Arm-PCR of CDR3 regions built TCR beta libraries. TCRdb analysed the multiplex PCR reads with MiXCR anew, one entry per CDR3 protein. The table lists hundreds of thousands of distinct CDR3 sequences, roughly 20% of them singletons. Regarding time point: persistent/refractory GD, antithyroid drugs over 5 years with positive TRAb. Making the TCR library involved RNA that had been extracted from PBMCs. The sequences come from peripheral blood mononuclear cells (PBMCs), collected when the disease was refractory, from a patient treated with antithyroid drugs. The receptors here all came from a female donor with Graves disease.

This clonotype was found many times. The chain recombines TRBV20-1 with TRBJ2-5; D possibly matches TRBD1 or TRBD2 (5 bases each). Germline V gives CDR1 DFQATT, CDR2 SNEGSKA (reference sequence). V was cut by 6 bases and J by 3 bases, with 11 bases left in between. The CDR3 has 12 residues. CDR3 DNA sequence: TGCAGTGCAGACGGGACCGAAGAGACCCAGTACTTC. This sequence encodes CSADGTEETQYF.

The V call is TRBV7-9, the J call TRBJ2-3; weak D call: TRBD2 (6 bases). CDR3 length equals 16 residues. The germline CDR1 and CDR2 sequences are SEHNR and FQNEAQ (reference sequence). Trimming stripped 5 bases from V and 1 base from J, with 16 bases between. The DNA for the CDR3 is TGTGCCAGCAGCCCTCGCACTAGCTCTCGCACAGATACGCAGTATTTT. Amino acid sequence: CASSPRTSSRTDTQYF. The full variable domain, completed using reference TRBV7-9 and TRBJ2-3, is DTGVSQNPRHKITKRGQNVTFRCDPISEHNRLYWYRQTLGQGPEFLTYFQNEAQLEKSRLLSDRFSAERPKGSFSTLEIQRTEQGDSAMYLCASSPRTSSRTDTQYFGPGTRLTVL.

The chain is built from TRBV5-1 and TRBJ2-1, with no clear D. Looked up from germline, CDR1 is SGHRS and CDR2 is YFSETQ. CDR3 length: 14 amino acids. Trimming pared 0 bases from V and 5 bases from J, leaving 9 bases between. The CDR3 DNA sequence: TGCGCCAGCAGCTTGGGAACAGCCAACAATGAGCAGTTCTTC. This codes for CASSLGTANNEQFF.

This clonotype was detected many times. The chain has TRBV7-2 and TRBJ1-5; 8 bases are a match to TRBD1. CDR3 length equals 15 residues. Germline V gene data show CDR1 as SGHTA and CDR2 as FQGNSA. V trimming: 2 bases; J trimming: 3 bases; junction bases outside the gene matches: 3. This chain's CDR3 is CASSLRTGPNQPQHF. CDR3 nucleotides: TGTGCCAGCAGCTTACGGACAGGGCCCAATCAGCCCCAGCATTTT.